A single sample gave rise to the 20 T cell receptor beta chains below, sequenced in a study of shared clonotypes between healthy human individuals. Profiled with immunoSEQ multiplex PCR; TCRdb holds only in-frame clones, not every one. The data show over a million clones, roughly 80% seen once. The specimen sequenced was memory CD4+ T cells sorted from blood. Subset indicated: CD45RA-negative fraction. The origin of the receptors is a man aged 18 to 30 in good health.

This clone was seen a few times. The chain has TRBV7-2 and TRBJ2-5, with a tentative D call TRBD1 (6 bases). This CDR3 region has 16 residues. With 4 bases removed from V and 5 bases from J, the gap between germline ends came to 20 bases. Germline V lookup: CDR1 SGHTA, CDR2 FQGNSA. The CDR3 DNA sequence: TGTGCCAGCAGCTCCGCGTTTATGGGGGCTGGCGAGACCCAGTACTTC. Translation: CASSSAFMGAGETQYF. Full variable domain (rest looked up from reference TRBV7-2 and TRBJ2-5): GAGVSQSPSNKVTEKGKDVELRCDPISGHTALYWYRQSLGQGLEFLIYFQGNSAPDKSGLPSDRFSAERTGGSVSTLTIQRTQQEDSAVYLCASSSAFMGAGETQYFGPGTRLLVL.

The gene calls are TRBV5-8 and TRBJ2-1, with 14 bases lining up with TRBD2. The CDR3 contains 20 residues. CDR1 is SGHTS, CDR2 YDEGEE, per germline. V lost 3 bases, J lost 0 bases, and 11 bases stayed unmatched. CDR3 sequence reads: CASSSKLWTSGRSSYNEQFF. The CDR3 DNA follows: TGTGCCAGCAGCTCAAAACTCTGGACTAGCGGGAGGAGCTCCTACAATGAGCAGTTCTTC.

The chain is built from TRBV30 and TRBJ1-5; the match to TRBD1 covers 12 bases. Germline V gene lookup returns CDR1 GTSNPN and CDR2 SVGIG (reference sequence). Trimming removed 5 bases from V and 6 bases from J; junction bases left unmatched: 5. The CDR3 has 14 residues. CDR3 sequence: CAWEGQGASQPQHF. The CDR3 DNA reads TGTGCCTGGGAGGGACAGGGGGCGTCTCAGCCCCAGCATTTT.

This clone was observed a handful of times. This chain connects TRBV27 to TRBJ1-6; D not resolved. Germline CDR1 reads MNHEY; CDR2 reads SMNVEV (reference sequence). The V end lost 2 bases, the J end lost 3 bases, and 8 bases lay between the germline ends. The CDR3 extends over 15 amino acids. The CDR3 region has the DNA TGTGCCAGCAGTTTAGGGCGCTTCTATAATTCACCCCTCCACTTT. Protein sequence: CASSLGRFYNSPLHF.

The genes are TRBV30 and TRBJ2-2; D is uncertain. Trimming took 3 bases from V and 0 from J, leaving 8 bases between them. The CDR3 runs to 14 residues. CDR1 is GTSNPN, CDR2 SVGIG, per germline (reference sequence). CDR3 coding DNA: TGTGCCTGGAGGGGCCCTCCGAACACCGGGGAGCTGTTTTTT. This gives the protein CAWRGPPNTGELFF.

This clone was observed a single time. The chain uses TRBV7-9 and TRBJ1-1; 9 bases fit TRBD1. This CDR3 has 16 amino acids. Trimming took 4 bases from V and 6 from J; bases not matched to a gene: 12. The germline V gene encodes CDR1 SEHNR and CDR2 FQNEAQ (reference sequence). The CDR3 is CASSSTGGAGRAEAFF. In DNA, the CDR3 is TGTGCCAGCAGCTCCACAGGGGGCGCAGGTAGGGCTGAAGCTTTCTTT.

The chain employs TRBV10-2 and TRBJ1-5; 8 bases align to TRBD1. The CDR3 extends over 16 amino acids. Trimming took 5 bases from V and 3 from J; bases not matched to a gene: 9. Germline V CDR1 and CDR2: WSHSY, SAAADI. The DNA of the CDR3 is TGCGCCAGCAGTTCAGGGGGCGAGGGTGACAATCAGCCCCAGCATTTT. Translated, it gives CASSSGGEGDNQPQHF.

This chain joins TRBV18 and TRBJ1-6; D is uncertain. CDR3 length: 16 amino acids. Germline assignment: CDR1 KGHSH and CDR2 LQKENI. Trimming shortened V by 2 bases and J by 1 base, and 9 bases separated the two germline ends. The CDR3 loop reads CASSPDPGSYNSPLHF. In nucleotides, the CDR3 is TGTGCCAGCTCACCAGACCCGGGGTCCTATAATTCACCCCTCCACTTT.

With respect to this clone: Since a far larger clone is one base different, this is likely a read error. This sequence joins TRBV5-1 and TRBJ1-2; D perhaps matches TRBD1 (6 bases). CDR3 length: 13 residues. CDR1 SGHRS and CDR2 YFSETQ come from the germline V gene. This CDR3 is CVSSLAGVGGYTF. The CDR3 nucleotides are TGCGTCAGCAGCTTGGCAGGGGTCGGTGGCTACACCTTC. Supplemented by reference TRBV5-1 and TRBJ1-2, the full variable domain reads KAGVTQTPRYLIKTRGQQVTLSCSPISGHRSVSWYQQTPGQGLQFLFEYFSETQRNKGNFPGRFSGRQFSNSRSEMNVSTLELGDSALYLCVSSLAGVGGYTFGSGTRLTVV.

The rearrangement links TRBV2 to TRBJ2-7, with TRBD2 matching over 14 bases. CDR3 length equals 19 residues. Per the germline V gene, CDR1 is SNHLY and CDR2 is FYNNEI. Unmatched junction bases numbered 13, after V lost 5 bases and J lost 1 base. The CDR3 DNA follows: TGTGCCAGCAGTCTCGGACTAGCGGGAGGCGACTACACGTCCTACGAGCAGTACTTC. As protein: CASSLGLAGGDYTSYEQYF.

The chain employs TRBV7-2 and TRBJ1-1; D uncertain. With 5 bases removed from V and 2 bases from J, the gap between germline ends came to 12 bases. The CDR3 runs to 14 residues. Per the germline V gene, CDR1 is SGHTA and CDR2 is FQGNSA. CDR3 protein: CASSPLQLNTEAFF. CDR3 DNA sequence: TGTGCCAGCAGCCCCCTCCAACTTAACACTGAAGCTTTCTTT.

The V and J genes are TRBV5-1 and TRBJ2-1; 11 bases map to TRBD2. Germline CDR1 reads SGHRS; CDR2 reads YFSETQ. V was clipped by 3 bases and J by 8 bases; unmatched bases: 22. This CDR3 is built from 20 residues. CDR3 bases: TGCGCCAGCAGCTCCCCCGTAGGCCTAGCGGGGGGCGAAGGGTATTATGAGCAGTTCTTC. Translated, it gives CASSSPVGLAGGEGYYEQFF.

The chain links TRBV27 to TRBJ2-3; 11 bases fit TRBD2. The germline CDR1 and CDR2 sequences are MNHEY and SMNVEV (reference sequence). CDR3 length: 15 amino acids. J was trimmed by 4 bases and V by 5 bases; bases with no gene match: 5. The CDR3: CASSTPSGGSDTQYF. CDR3 bases: TGTGCCAGCAGTACCCCTAGCGGGGGGTCAGATACGCAGTATTTT.

The chain is built from TRBV6-1 and TRBJ2-7, with 7 positions matching TRBD1. The V and J ends lost 8 bases and 0 bases, in that order; junction bases with no gene match: 7. The CDR3 covers 14 residues. Germline loops: CDR1 MNHNS, CDR2 SASEGT. CDR3 bases: TGTGCCAGCCTGGTGGACAGGAGCTCCTACGAGCAGTACTTC. This sequence encodes CASLVDRSSYEQYF.

The J gene is TRBJ2-2, the V gene TRBV5-4; the match to TRBD2 covers 9 bases. V was clipped by 0 bases and J by 8 bases; unmatched bases: 11. CDR3 length: 17 residues. Looked up from germline, CDR1 is SGHNT and CDR2 is YYREEE (reference sequence). The CDR3 sequence: CASSLGGLATVGGELFF. CDR3 DNA: TGTGCCAGCAGCTTGGGAGGACTAGCGACGGTCGGGGGGGAGCTGTTTTTT.

The V and J genes are TRBV27 and TRBJ2-6; 10 nucleotides match TRBD1. CDR3 length: 18 amino acids. Trimming at V came to 6 bases and at J to 0 bases, leaving 8 bases not matched to a gene. CDR1 is MNHEY, CDR2 SMNVEV, per germline (reference sequence). For the CDR3, the DNA is TGTGCCAGCAGACCGCTCCGGGACAGGGGCTCTGGGGCCAACGTCCTGACTTTC. Amino acid sequence: CASRPLRDRGSGANVLTF.

The chain carries TRBV4-2 and TRBJ1-5; no clear D gene. CDR1 and CDR2 from the germline V gene are LGHNA and YNFKEQ. The V and J ends lost 1 base and 4 bases respectively, with 14 bases between them. This CDR3 has 16 residues. Written as DNA, the CDR3 is TGTGCCAGCAGCCAAGGTCGGGCCCTGACTAATCAGCCCCAGCATTTT. Protein: CASSQGRALTNQPQHF.

This clone was seen more than once but under ten times. The chain carries TRBV4-1 and TRBJ2-7; D gene unclear. Germline CDR1 and CDR2: MGHRA and YSYEKL. There are 12 residues in the CDR3. V was clipped by 0 bases and J by 4 bases, with 4 bases between them. The CDR3 DNA follows: TGCGCCAGCAGCCAAGACTTTTACGAGCAGTACTTC. This codes for CASSQDFYEQYF.

V is TRBV5-6 and J is TRBJ1-6; 10 bases match TRBD1. This CDR3 region has 15 residues. Germline CDR1 reads SGHDT; CDR2 reads YYEEEE. The ends lost 4 bases at V and 7 bases at J; junction bases unmatched: 5. CDR3 nucleotide sequence: TGTGCCAGCAGCCCGGGACAGGGGCTAAATTCACCCCTCCACTTT. Protein sequence: CASSPGQGLNSPLHF.

This clone appeared a few times. This CDR3 is CASSSLPGHDRNQPQHF. The CDR3, as DNA: TGTGCCAGCAGCTCGCTACCAGGACACGACCGCAATCAGCCCCAGCATTTT. The chain has TRBV5-5 and TRBJ1-5; the D gene is possibly TRBD1 (5 bases). Trimming removed 3 bases at V and 2 bases at J, with 18 bases between. This CDR3 has 17 residues. CDR1 SGHKS and CDR2 YYEKEE come from the germline V gene (reference sequence).